This is a list of T cell receptor beta chains from one sample in a study of T cell repertoires in cytomegalovirus infection. Each CDR3 protein gets one entry after TCRdb re-called the reads with MiXCR. Of about 71,000 distinct CDR3 sequences in the sample, 20% were seen once. Their recognized antigens are unknown. Sequenced here: CD8+ T cells from cultured PBMCs, sampled from culture after CMV antigen stimulation. These receptors all come from a human donor in good health (CMV status not recorded). Some clones in this sample may be carry-over from other donors' samples. CDR3s include the opening cysteine and the closing phenylalanine or tryptophan. D genes are given only for firm matches. Only part of the rows carry a size: once, few, many, or a class if the clone is expanded.

CDR3 protein: CASSVSSGGAGTQYF
CDR3 DNA: TGTGCCAGCAGCGTCTCTAGCGGGGGGGCCGGGACCCAGTACTTC
D gene: TRBD2
CDR3 length: 15
clone size: -
V gene: TRBV7-9
J gene: TRBJ2-5

CDR3 protein: CASSPRTGVNTEAFF
CDR3 DNA: TGTGCCAGCAGCCCGAGGACAGGGGTGAACACTGAAGCTTTCTTT
D gene: TRBD1
CDR3 length: 15
clone size: -
V gene: TRBV9
J gene: TRBJ1-1

CDR3 protein: CASSQVDGWENYGYTF
CDR3 DNA: TGTGCCAGCAGCCAAGTCGACGGGTGGGAGAACTATGGCTACACCTTC
D gene: -
CDR3 length: 16
clone size: few
V gene: TRBV14
J gene: TRBJ1-2

CDR3 protein: CASSDETPSYNSPLHF
CDR3 DNA: TGTGCCAGCAGTGATGAGACACCATCCTATAATTCACCCCTCCACTTT
D gene: -
CDR3 length: 16
clone size: few
V gene: TRBV6-1
J gene: TRBJ1-6

CDR3 protein: CASSSRQGNNSPLHF
CDR3 DNA: TGTGCCAGCAGTTCCAGACAGGGCAATAATTCACCCCTCCACTTT
D gene: TRBD1
CDR3 length: 15
clone size: -
V gene: TRBV27
J gene: TRBJ1-6

CDR3 protein: CASSAPTDRFSGANVLTF
CDR3 DNA: TGTGCCAGCAGCGCTCCGACAGACAGATTCTCTGGGGCCAACGTCCTGACTTTC
D gene: -
CDR3 length: 18
clone size: -
V gene: TRBV7-3
J gene: TRBJ2-6

CDR3 protein: CASSQDLGNSPLHF
CDR3 DNA: TGCGCCAGCAGCCAAGATCTGGGGAATTCACCCCTCCACTTT
D gene: -
CDR3 length: 14
clone size: -
V gene: TRBV4-1
J gene: TRBJ1-6

CDR3 protein: CASSYSAGGYEQYF
CDR3 DNA: TGTGCCAGCAGTTACTCGGCCGGGGGCTACGAGCAGTACTTC
D gene: -
CDR3 length: 14
clone size: few
V gene: TRBV6-5
J gene: TRBJ2-7

CDR3 protein: CASSLGAHRGYSYNEQFF
CDR3 DNA: TGTGCCAGCAGCTTAGGGGCACACAGGGGTTACTCCTACAATGAGCAGTTCTTC
D gene: TRBD1
CDR3 length: 18
clone size: -
V gene: TRBV7-2
J gene: TRBJ2-1

CDR3 protein: CASSLAVSAGGMNTEAFF
CDR3 DNA: TGTGCCAGCAGCTTAGCTGTTTCGGCAGGGGGAATGAACACTGAAGCTTTCTTT
D gene: TRBD1
CDR3 length: 18
clone size: -
V gene: TRBV11-2
J gene: TRBJ1-1

CDR3 protein: CASTEGGNYEQYF
CDR3 DNA: TGTGCCAGCACTGAGGGGGGAAACTACGAGCAGTACTTC
D gene: -
CDR3 length: 13
clone size: few
V gene: TRBV6-5
J gene: TRBJ2-7

CDR3 protein: CASSPRDWETEAFF
CDR3 DNA: TGTGCCAGCAGTCCCCGGGATTGGGAAACTGAAGCTTTCTTT
D gene: -
CDR3 length: 14
clone size: few
V gene: TRBV12-3/TRBV12-4
J gene: TRBJ1-1

CDR3 protein: CASSEQETQYF
CDR3 DNA: TGTGCCAGCAGCGAGCAAGAGACCCAGTACTTC
D gene: -
CDR3 length: 11
clone size: -
V gene: TRBV7-6
J gene: TRBJ2-5

CDR3 protein: CASSSGGSETQYF
CDR3 DNA: TGTGCCAGCAGCAGCGGGGGGTCAGAGACCCAGTACTTC
D gene: TRBD2
CDR3 length: 13
clone size: many
V gene: TRBV6-5
J gene: TRBJ2-5

CDR3 protein: CASSYFSGAHRETQYF
CDR3 DNA: TGTGCCAGCAGTTACTTTTCAGGGGCCCACCGGGAGACCCAGTACTTC
D gene: -
CDR3 length: 16
clone size: few
V gene: TRBV6-5
J gene: TRBJ2-5

CDR3 protein: CASSVRQTSTDTQYF
CDR3 DNA: TGTGCCAGCAGCGTGAGACAAACTAGCACAGATACGCAGTATTTT
D gene: -
CDR3 length: 15
clone size: few
V gene: TRBV9
J gene: TRBJ2-3